These T cell receptor beta chains were read from a single sample in a study of blood T cell repertoires in COVID-19. The repertoire was sequenced with immunoSEQ multiplex PCR; TCRdb's copy has only in-frame clones and lacks some. Among 140,000 to 150,000 clones, about 80% were seen once, and the ten largest hold approximately 16%. Material: peripheral blood. The receptors stem from a man aged 50-59 years with acute or convalescent COVID-19. CDR3s include the opening cysteine and the closing phenylalanine or tryptophan. A D gene is named only where the DNA matches it firmly. A clone size is listed for some rows: how often the clone was seen (once, few, many), or a class if it is expanded.

clone size | J gene | D gene | V gene | CDR3 DNA | CDR3 protein
. | TRBJ1-1 | TRBD1 | TRBV5-1 | TGCGCCAGCAGCTTGTCTGCAGGGGGCCCGACTGAAGCTTTCTTT | CASSLSAGGPTEAFF
. | TRBJ1-4 | . | TRBV6-6 | TGTGCCAGCAGTCCGGGGGTAGGGATAGTAAAACTGTTTTTT | CASSPGVGIVKLFF
. | TRBJ1-1 | . | TRBV6-5 | TGTGCCAGCAGGGACCTCGGGGGGGCGAACACTGAAGCTTTCTTT | CASRDLGGANTEAFF
. | TRBJ2-1 | TRBD1 | TRBV11-2 | TGTGCCAGCAGCCCGCCGGGACAGGGACGCAATGAGCAGTTCTTC | CASSPPGQGRNEQFF
once | TRBJ2-2 | TRBD2 | TRBV7-2 | TGTGCCAGCCCCCCCGGGACTAGGAGTACCGGGGAGCTGTTTTTT | CASPPGTRSTGELFF
. | TRBJ1-2 | . | TRBV21-1 | TGTGCCAGCAGCAATACCAACGACAGTCCGCCTAACTATGGCTACACCTTC | CASSNTNDSPPNYGYTF
once | TRBJ1-1 | TRBD1 | TRBV5-1 | TGCGCCAGCACCGGGACAGGGTTCACTGAAGCTTTCTTT | CASTGTGFTEAFF
. | TRBJ2-5 | . | TRBV12-3/TRBV12-4 | TGTGCCAGCAGTAGAGGATCAGAGACCCAGTACTTC | CASSRGSETQYF
. | TRBJ1-1 | . | TRBV19 | TGTGCCAGTAGTTCCCGTGGGGCGGCAGCTTTCTTT | CASSSRGAAAFF
few | TRBJ2-3 | TRBD2 | TRBV3-1/TRBV3-2 | TGTGCCAGCAGCCAAGGTAGCGGGGAATCAGATACGCAGTATTTT | CASSQGSGESDTQYF
few | TRBJ2-5 | . | TRBV9 | TGTGCCAGCTCCCTGAGACTGGAAGAGACCCAGTACTTC | CASSLRLEETQYF
. | TRBJ1-6 | TRBD1 | TRBV18 | TGTGCCAGCTCACCATGGACAGGGGGCAGCTCCAGCTCCTATAATTCACCCCTCCACTTT | CASSPWTGGSSSSYNSPLHF
. | TRBJ1-1 | . | TRBV20-1 | TGCAGTGCTAGGGACACTTTTTCAGCTTTCTTT | CSARDTFSAFF
once | TRBJ1-4 | . | TRBV3-1/TRBV3-2 | TGTGCCAGCAGGATGGAGGCCAATGAAAAACTGTTTTTT | CASRMEANEKLFF
. | TRBJ1-3 | TRBD1 | TRBV6-5 | TGTGCCAGCGCCCTCAGGGGGCCCTCTGGAAACACCATATATTTT | CASALRGPSGNTIYF
. | TRBJ2-7 | TRBD2 | TRBV19 | TGTGCCAGTAGTGTGTCAGCGGGGACCTCCTACGAGCAGTACTTC | CASSVSAGTSYEQYF